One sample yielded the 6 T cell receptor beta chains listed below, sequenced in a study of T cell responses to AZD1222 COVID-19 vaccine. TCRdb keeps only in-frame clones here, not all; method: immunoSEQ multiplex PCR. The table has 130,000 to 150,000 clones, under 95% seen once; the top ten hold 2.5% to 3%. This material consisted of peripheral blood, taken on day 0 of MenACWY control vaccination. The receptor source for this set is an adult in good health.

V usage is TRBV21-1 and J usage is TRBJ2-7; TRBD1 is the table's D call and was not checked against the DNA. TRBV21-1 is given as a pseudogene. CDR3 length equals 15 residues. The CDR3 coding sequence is TGTGCCAGCAGCAAAGCGCATAGGGGGCTGTCCGAGCAGTACTTC. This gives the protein CASSKAHRGLSEQYF.

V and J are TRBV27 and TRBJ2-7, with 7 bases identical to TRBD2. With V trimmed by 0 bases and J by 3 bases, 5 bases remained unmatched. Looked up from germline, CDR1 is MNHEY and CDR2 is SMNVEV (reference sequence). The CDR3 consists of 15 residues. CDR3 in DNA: TGTGCCAGCAGTTTATCGTGGGGGAGGGGCTACGAGCAGTACTTC. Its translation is CASSLSWGRGYEQYF.

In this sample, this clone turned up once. The CDR3 DNA reads TGTGCCAGCAGTTTATCCACAGTGGGGGGCCACACTGAAGCTTTCTTT. The encoded protein is CASSLSTVGGHTEAFF. The chain couples TRBV27 to TRBJ1-1, with a tentative D call TRBD1 (6 bases). The germline V gene encodes CDR1 MNHEY and CDR2 SMNVEV (reference sequence). Trimming pared 0 bases from V and 3 bases from J, leaving 14 bases between. The CDR3 is made up of 16 amino acids.

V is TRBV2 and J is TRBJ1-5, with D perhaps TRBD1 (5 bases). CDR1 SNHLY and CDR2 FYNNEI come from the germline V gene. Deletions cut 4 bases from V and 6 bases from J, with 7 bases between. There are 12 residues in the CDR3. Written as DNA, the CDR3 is TGTGCCAGCAGTGGAAGGGGTCAGCCCCAGCATTTT. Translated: CASSGRGQPQHF.

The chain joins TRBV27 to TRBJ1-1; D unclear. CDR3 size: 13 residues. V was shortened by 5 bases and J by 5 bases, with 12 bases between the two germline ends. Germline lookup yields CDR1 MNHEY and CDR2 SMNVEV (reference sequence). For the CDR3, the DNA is TGTGCCAGCAGTCGCGGGATGGGGACTGAAGCTTTCTTT. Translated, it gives CASSRGMGTEAFF.

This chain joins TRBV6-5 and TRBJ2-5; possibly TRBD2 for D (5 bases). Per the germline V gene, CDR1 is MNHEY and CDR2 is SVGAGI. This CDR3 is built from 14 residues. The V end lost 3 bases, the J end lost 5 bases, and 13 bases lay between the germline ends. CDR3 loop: CASSYDRRGETQYF. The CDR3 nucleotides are TGTGCCAGCAGTTATGATAGACGAGGGGAGACCCAGTACTTC.